This T cell receptor beta chain was identified in a study of CD8 T cells in Susac syndrome. It was with random hexamers that 0.5 to 1 ug RNA was reverse transcribed. TCRdb independently ran MiXCR on the immunoSEQ multiplex PCR reads; one entry per CDR3 protein. The sample records 70,000 to 85,000 distinct CDR3 sequences, around 96% being singletons. The clonotype was recovered from a human donor with Susac syndrome. The source material was CD8+ T cells from PBMCs.

In nucleotides, the CDR3 is TGCAGTGCTCCCGACTACCAAAGAATTCAGTACTTC. Translating it yields CSAPDYQRIQYF. The chain uses TRBV20-1 and TRBJ2-4, with D tentatively TRBD2 (5 bases). Germline V gene lookup returns CDR1 DFQATT and CDR2 SNEGSKA (reference sequence). Between the trimmed V and J ends, which lost 5 bases and 10 bases, there was a span of 15 bases. The CDR3 is made up of 12 amino acids.